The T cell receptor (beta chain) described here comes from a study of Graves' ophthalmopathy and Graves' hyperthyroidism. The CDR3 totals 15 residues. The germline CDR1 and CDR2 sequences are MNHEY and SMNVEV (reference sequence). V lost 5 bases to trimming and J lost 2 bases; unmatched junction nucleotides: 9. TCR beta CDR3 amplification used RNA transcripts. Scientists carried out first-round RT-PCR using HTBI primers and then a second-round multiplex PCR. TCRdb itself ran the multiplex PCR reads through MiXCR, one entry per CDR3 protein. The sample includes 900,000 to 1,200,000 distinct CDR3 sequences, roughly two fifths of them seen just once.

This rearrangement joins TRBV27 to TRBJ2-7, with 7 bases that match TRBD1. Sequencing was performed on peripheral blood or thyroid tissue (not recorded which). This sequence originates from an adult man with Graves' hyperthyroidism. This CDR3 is CASSVTPGQTYEQYF. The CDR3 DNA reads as TGTGCCAGCAGTGTGACACCGGGACAGACCTACGAGCAGTACTTC.